The 10 T cell receptor beta chains below all came from one sample that was sequenced in a study of CD8+CD57+ T cells in acquired aplastic anemia. All sequencing subjects had displayed CD8+CD57+ cell expansion on flow cytometry. Profiles of TCR beta VDJ and CDR3 were generated from a genomic DNA template. TCRdb fed the reads into MiXCR, producing one record per CDR3 protein. The table includes about 160,000 distinct CDR3 sequences, around 50% detected once. The sequencing sample was made of sorted CD4+, CD8+, or CD8+CD57+ T cells (not recorded which) from PBMCs. The receptor set was obtained from a human donor with aplastic anemia.

The J gene is TRBJ2-3, the V gene TRBV20-1; D uncertain. V lost 1 base and J 0 bases, leaving 8 bases between the germline ends. Germline CDR1 and CDR2: DFQATT and SNEGSKA (reference sequence). This CDR3 spans 14 amino acids. CDR3 DNA: TGCAGTGCTAGAGTTGATACTAGCACAGATACGCAGTATTTT. This codes for CSARVDTSTDTQYF.

This clonotype has at least ten counts. The chain combines TRBV12-3 or TRBV12-4 with TRBJ2-7, with D uncertain. Trimming removed 8 bases at V and 0 bases at J, with 14 bases between. This CDR3 is built from 14 residues. The CDR3 here is CASHQDGSSYEQYF. The CDR3 DNA is TGTGCCAGCCATCAGGACGGCAGCTCCTACGAGCAGTACTTC.

The J gene is TRBJ2-7, the V gene TRBV20-1, with D possibly being TRBD1 or TRBD2 (5 bases each). Germline loops: CDR1 DFQATT, CDR2 SNEGSKA (reference sequence). The CDR3 contains 14 residues. Trimming left V 4 bases short and J 2 bases short, with 15 bases between. DNA for the CDR3: TGCAGTGCTACGGACGGCAGGGAGCCCTACGAGCAGTACTTC. Amino acid sequence: CSATDGREPYEQYF.

This clonotype has a count of ten or more. The chain is built from TRBV15 and TRBJ2-1; 8 nucleotides match TRBD1. Trimming cost V 1 base and J 8 bases; bases outside gene matches: 4. This CDR3 has 14 amino acids. Germline V lookup: CDR1 LNHNV, CDR2 YYDKDF (reference sequence). In nucleotides, the CDR3 is TGTGCCACCAGCAGAGGGACAGGGCGGGATGAGCAGTTCTTC. Its translation is CATSRGTGRDEQFF.

This clonotype occurred a few times. The V gene is TRBV30, the J gene TRBJ2-3; either TRBD1 or TRBD2 may supply D (6 bases each). Looked up from germline, CDR1 is GTSNPN and CDR2 is SVGIG (reference sequence). Between the trimmed V and J ends, which lost 1 base and 0 bases, there was a span of 11 bases. The CDR3 length is 15 residues. The CDR3 DNA is TGTGCCTGGAGTGGGGGGGCGAGAAGCACAGATACGCAGTATTTT. This codes for CAWSGGARSTDTQYF.

In DNA form, the CDR3 reads TGTGCCAGCAGTTTAGGACGTAGTGAAGCTTTCTTT. This encodes CASSLGRSEAFF. This chain connects TRBV28 to TRBJ1-1; D not resolved. The V gene lost 2 bases and the J gene lost 7 bases, with 8 bases spanning the gap. Germline V gene sequence: CDR1 MDHEN, CDR2 SYDVKM. The CDR3 is made up of 12 amino acids.

This clonotype was seen only once. V and J are TRBV7-2 and TRBJ2-1; D tentatively fits TRBD1 or TRBD2 (5 bases each). V lost 2 bases and J lost 2, with 13 bases in between. The germline gives CDR1 SGHTA, CDR2 FQGNSA. The CDR3 runs to 16 residues. The CDR3 region is CASSLKAPGPYNEQFF. The CDR3 DNA sequence: TGTGCCAGCAGCTTAAAGGCCCCGGGGCCCTACAATGAGCAGTTCTTC.

The count of this clonotype is one. The chain has TRBV28 and TRBJ2-1, with D tentatively TRBD1 or TRBD2 (5 bases each). Germline V gene sequence: CDR1 MDHEN, CDR2 SYDVKM. There are 17 residues in the CDR3. Trimming stripped 8 bases from V and 8 bases from J, with 28 bases between. CDR3 region: CASLPSGPGTTNDEQFF. CDR3 nucleotide sequence: TGTGCCAGCCTCCCTTCTGGACCCGGGACGACAAACGATGAGCAGTTCTTC. Using reference TRBV28 and TRBJ2-1 for the parts outside the CDR3, the full variable domain is DVKVTQSSRYLVKRTGEKVFLECVQDMDHENMFWYRQDPGLGLRLIYFSYDVKMKEKGDIPEGYSVSREKKERFSLILESASTNQTSMYLCASLPSGPGTTNDEQFFGPGTRLTVL.

Note on this clonotype: A much larger clone differs from this one at a single base, so this may be a read error. The chain combines TRBV5-1 with TRBJ2-3, with D possibly being TRBD2 (6 bases). Trimming removed 4 bases from V and 2 bases from J, with 14 bases in between. The CDR3 sequence is 15 residues long. The germline V gene encodes CDR1 SGHRS and CDR2 YFSETQ. This CDR3 reads CASSAYGTHTDTQYF. CDR3 nucleotides: TGCGCCAGCAGCGCCTACGGGACTCACACAGATACGCAGTATTTT.

The chain carries TRBV20-1 and TRBJ1-2; D is possibly TRBD1 (6 bases). In germline, CDR1 is DFQATT, CDR2 SNEGSKA (reference sequence). This CDR3 has 12 residues. The V gene lost 3 bases and the J gene lost 5 bases, with 10 bases spanning the gap. The CDR3 DNA reads TGCAGTGCTAGCTTAGGGGGTTATGGCTACACCTTC. Amino acids: CSASLGGYGYTF.